This note documents a single TCR beta chain sequence. Methods used by the authors: The assay estimated nucleated cells by amplifying reference gene primers. This table comes from immunoSEQ multiplex PCR, and its TCRdb copy is limited to in-frame clones, with some not included. That table is the source of V, J and clone size, and D and trimming were worked out from the DNA. This sample yields about 300,000 clones, of which over 80% are seen a single time; less than 1.6% belongs to the top ten. This entry belongs to a study of blood T cell repertoires in COVID-19. Germline V gene data show CDR1 as SEHNR and CDR2 as FQNEAQ (reference sequence). The CDR3 has 15 amino acids. Unmatched junction bases numbered 8, after V lost 1 base and J lost 8 bases.

The sequenced sample consisted of peripheral blood. J is TRBJ2-1 and V is TRBV7-9, with 7 nucleotides matching TRBD1. This receptor was obtained from a woman between 40 and 50 years old who had recovered from COVID-19. The CDR3 nucleotides read TGTGCCAGCAGCTTAGTGAGGGACAGTGGGTATGAGCAGTTCTTC. It translates to CASSLVRDSGYEQFF. The full variable domain, with the rest looked up from reference TRBV7-9 and TRBJ2-1, is DTGVSQNPRHKITKRGQNVTFRCDPISEHNRLYWYRQTLGQGPEFLTYFQNEAQLEKSRLLSDRFSAERPKGSFSTLEIQRTEQGDSAMYLCASSLVRDSGYEQFFGPGTRLTVL.